These 22 T cell receptor beta chains originate from one sample sequenced in a study of beta chain features in type 1 diabetes. Their target antigens are unknown. The study, taken as a whole, reports: Type 1 diabetes patients had moderately but significantly shorter TCRB CDR3s in all four CD4+ subsets.

cDNA synthesis used the whole RNA isolate, giving expressed TCRB sequences. Here immunoSEQ multiplex PCR was the method, and the copy in TCRdb shows in-frame clones only, minus some. The sample shows nearly 700,000 clones, 13% of them seen only once. Sample: naive CD4+ T cells from blood. The receptors come from a man younger than 35 with type 1 diabetes.

This clone was counted between two and nine times. The genes are TRBV30 and TRBJ2-1, with 8 nucleotides matching TRBD2. The CDR3 contains 13 residues. The V gene's germline CDR1 is GTSNPN and CDR2 SVGIG (reference sequence). The V segment lost 2 bases and the J segment 9 bases; nucleotides outside the gene matches: 6. The CDR3 nucleotides read TGTGCCTGGAGTTCTACTAGCGGCGGTGAGCAGTTCTTC. Its protein is CAWSSTSGGEQFF.

Notes on this clone: This specimen includes other DNA sequences encoding the same CDR3. The V gene is TRBV9, the J gene TRBJ2-7, with D uncertain. The CDR3 loop spans 14 amino acids. The V gene lost 0 bases and the J gene lost 2 bases, with 9 bases spanning the gap. CDR1 SGDLS and CDR2 YYNGEE come from the germline V gene. The CDR3 DNA reads as TGTGCCAGCAGCGTAGATCCAGGAACCTACGAGCAGTACTTC. Its translation: CASSVDPGTYEQYF.

This chain links TRBV6-5 with TRBJ1-5; D might be TRBD1 (5 bases). Germline V lookup: CDR1 MNHEY, CDR2 SVGAGI. This CDR3 spans 13 amino acids. V lost 8 bases and J 7 bases, leaving 15 bases between the germline ends. The CDR3 reads CASGAGWNQPQHF. CDR3 sequence (DNA): TGTGCCAGCGGGGCAGGGTGGAACCAGCCCCAGCATTTT.

The chain joins TRBV7-8 to TRBJ2-7; a possible D gene is TRBD2 (5 bases). Trimming left V 5 bases short and J 2 bases short, with 13 bases between. CDR1 is SGHVS and CDR2 is FQNEAQ in the germline V gene. This CDR3 is 14 amino acids long. Here the CDR3 DNA reads TGTGCCAGCAGCCGCCTGGACGGGACCTACGAGCAGTACTTC. It yields the protein CASSRLDGTYEQYF.

This clone was detected only a few times. This sequence joins TRBV10-3 and TRBJ2-3, with D perhaps TRBD2 (5 bases). Trimming left V 2 bases short and J 0 bases short, with 12 bases between. Germline V gene sequence: CDR1 ENHRY, CDR2 SYGVKD. The CDR3 contains 16 residues. DNA for the CDR3: TGTGCCATCAGTGAGGATTTGGGGAGCAGCACAGATACGCAGTATTTT. Its protein product is CAISEDLGSSTDTQYF.

The J gene is TRBJ1-4, the V gene TRBV7-2; perhaps TRBD1 as D (5 bases). V was pared by 3 bases and J by 7 bases, with 9 bases between. The CDR3 covers 13 residues. Germline CDR1 SGHTA, CDR2 FQGNSA. CDR3 coding DNA: TGTGCCAGCAGCTTGCAGAGGGGTGAAAAACTGTTTTTT. The encoded protein is CASSLQRGEKLFF.

Only a few counts were recorded for this clone. The V gene is TRBV30, the J gene TRBJ2-7; D unresolved. Germline CDR1 GTSNPN, CDR2 SVGIG (reference sequence). This CDR3 comprises 15 residues. The ends were cut back, 4 bases at V and 2 bases at J, with 18 bases in the middle. This CDR3 reads CAWKCRLCLTYEQYF. For the CDR3, the DNA is TGTGCCTGGAAGTGTCGGCTCTGCCTTACCTACGAGCAGTACTTC.

This clone has a handful of counts. The J gene is TRBJ2-6, the V gene TRBV30; D is uncertain. The V end lost 3 bases, the J end lost 2 bases, and 5 bases lay between the germline ends. This CDR3 is 13 amino acids long. Per the germline V gene, CDR1 is GTSNPN and CDR2 is SVGIG (reference sequence). The CDR3 sequence is CAWREAGANVLTF. CDR3 in DNA: TGTGCCTGGAGGGAAGCTGGGGCCAACGTCCTGACTTTC.

This clone has more than one count but fewer than ten. The V call is TRBV30, the J call TRBJ1-1; 8 bases map to TRBD1. Trimming took 2 bases from V and 1 from J; bases not matched to a gene: 6. CDR3 length: 15 residues. Germline CDR1 is GTSNPN and CDR2 is SVGIG (reference sequence). CDR3 protein: CAWSTSDRANTEAFF. For the CDR3, the DNA is TGTGCCTGGAGTACCTCGGACAGGGCGAACACTGAAGCTTTCTTT. The whole variable domain, filled in from reference TRBV30 and TRBJ1-1, reads SQTIHQWPATLVQPVGSPLSLECTVEGTSNPNLYWYRQAAGRGLQLLFYSVGIGQISSEVPQNLSASRPQDRQFILSSKKLLLSDSGFYLCAWSTSDRANTEAFFGQGTRLTVV.

This clone was observed a few times. The chain joins TRBV6-1 to TRBJ1-6, with D possibly TRBD1 on 6 matching bases. Trimming cost V 1 base and J 10 bases, with 23 bases left between them. The germline CDR1 and CDR2 sequences are MNHNS and SASEGT. CDR3 length: 18 residues. The CDR3 coding sequence is TGTGCCAGCAGTGAAGTAAGGGGGACGGCGGTTCGTGGGTCACCCCTCCACTTT. Protein sequence: CASSEVRGTAVRGSPLHF.

V gene TRBV10-3 combines with J gene TRBJ2-7; D is undetermined. V gave up 0 bases and J gave up 7 bases, with 13 bases separating them. Germline CDR1 is ENHRY and CDR2 is SYGVKD. This CDR3 region has 14 residues. In DNA, the CDR3 is TGTGCCATCAGTGAGTCCCAACCTTCGCGGGAGCAGTACTTC. Protein: CAISESQPSREQYF.

V and J are TRBV6-5 and TRBJ2-3; the match to TRBD1 covers 7 bases. Trimming removed 6 bases from V and 2 bases from J; junction bases left unmatched: 2. The CDR3 runs 13 residues. CDR1 and CDR2 (germline): MNHEY, SVGAGI. CDR3 DNA: TGTGCCAGCAGGGGGACAGTCACAGATACGCAGTATTTT. Amino acids: CASRGTVTDTQYF.

This rearrangement joins TRBV7-6 to TRBJ2-7; TRBD1 is a possible D gene (6 bases). Germline CDR1 reads SGHVS; CDR2 reads FNYEAQ. The germline V and J ends were trimmed by 0 bases and 2 bases, with 14 bases remaining between them. CDR3 length equals 16 residues. This CDR3 reads CASSLATRDTAYEQYF. The CDR3 DNA is TGTGCCAGCAGCTTAGCCACCCGGGACACCGCCTACGAGCAGTACTTC.

This clone appeared a few times. This chain uses TRBV27 with TRBJ1-5, with D possibly TRBD1 on 6 matching bases. The CDR3 consists of 16 residues. V was clipped by 5 bases and J by 2 bases, with 16 bases between them. Germline V CDR1 and CDR2: MNHEY, SMNVEV (reference sequence). The CDR3, as DNA: TGTGCCAGCAGTCCCACCCACAGGGAGCGCAATCAGCCCCAGCATTTT. Encoded protein: CASSPTHRERNQPQHF.

This clone has just a few counts. The DNA for the CDR3 is TGTGCCAGCTCACCCGCAGGACCGCAAGAGACCCAGTACTTC. Encoded protein: CASSPAGPQETQYF. V and J are TRBV18 and TRBJ2-5, with D unresolved. There are 14 residues in the CDR3. V lost 3 bases, J lost 2 bases, and 10 bases lay in between. CDR1 KGHSH and CDR2 LQKENI come from the germline V gene. Supplemented by reference TRBV18 and TRBJ2-5, the full variable domain reads NAGVMQNPRHLVRRRGQEARLRCSPMKGHSHVYWYRQLPEEGLKFMVYLQKENIIDESGMPKERFSAEFPKEGPSILRIQQVVRGDSAAYFCASSPAGPQETQYFGPGTRLLVL.

The chain employs TRBV10-3 and TRBJ1-6; no clear D gene. The CDR3 sequence is 14 residues long. The germline V and J ends were trimmed by 10 bases and 6 bases, with 16 bases remaining between them. In germline, CDR1 is ENHRY, CDR2 SYGVKD. The CDR3 protein is CATRREDGNSPLHF. The DNA for the CDR3 is TGTGCCACCCGGCGGGAGGACGGTAATTCACCCCTCCACTTT.

This clone was counted only a few times. The chain joins TRBV18 to TRBJ2-5; no firm D call. Per the germline V gene, CDR1 is KGHSH and CDR2 is LQKENI. V dropped 4 bases and J dropped 2 bases, with 11 bases sitting between them. The CDR3 spans 14 residues. The CDR3 DNA sequence: TGTGCCAGCTCACGCCTTACAGATCAAGAGACCCAGTACTTC. Translating gives CASSRLTDQETQYF.

J is TRBJ2-2 and V is TRBV19; D remains unclear. This CDR3 is 13 amino acids long. Germline CDR1 reads LNHDA; CDR2 reads SQIVND (reference sequence). V lost 2 bases and J 9 bases, leaving 10 bases between the germline ends. The DNA of the CDR3 is TGTGCCAGTAGTATAACCGAGTTGCGGGAGCTGTTTTTT. The encoded protein is CASSITELRELFF.

Concerning this clone: The sample contains more than one DNA sequence encoding this CDR3. The chain recombines TRBV14 with TRBJ2-7; D call uncertain. Trimming pared 3 bases from V and 4 bases from J, leaving 4 bases between. CDR3 size: 11 residues. Looked up from germline, CDR1 is SGHDN and CDR2 is FVKESK. The CDR3 coding sequence is TGTGCCAGCAGCCAGGGGTACGAGCAGTACTTC. It specifies CASSQGYEQYF.

This sequence joins TRBV11-1 and TRBJ2-2, with TRBD2 identical over 11 bases. Germline assignment: CDR1 SGHAT and CDR2 FQDESV (reference sequence). This CDR3 has 16 residues. J gave up 6 bases and V 7 bases, and 10 bases lay outside the gene matches. This chain's CDR3 is CASTQAGTSGAGELFF. The CDR3 DNA reads as TGTGCCAGCACCCAAGCTGGGACTAGCGGCGCCGGGGAGCTGTTTTTT.

This clone occurred a few times. This chain links TRBV5-4 with TRBJ2-3, with a tentative D call TRBD2 (6 bases). CDR1 is SGHNT and CDR2 is YYREEE in the germline V gene (reference sequence). With 3 bases removed from V and 2 bases from J, the gap between germline ends came to 13 bases. CDR3 length: 15 amino acids. The CDR3 region is CASSSVVRDTDTQYF. The CDR3 DNA reads as TGTGCCAGCAGCTCGGTGGTGCGGGACACAGATACGCAGTATTTT. The full variable domain, its missing parts supplied by reference TRBV5-4 and TRBJ2-3, is ETGVTQSPTHLIKTRGQQVTLRCSSQSGHNTVSWYQQALGQGPQFIFQYYREEENGRGNFPPRFSGLQFPNYSSELNVNALELDDSALYLCASSSVVRDTDTQYFGPGTRLTVL.

This clone was recorded a few times. The chain has TRBV30 and TRBJ1-2; D is unclear. Germline V gene sequence: CDR1 GTSNPN, CDR2 SVGIG (reference sequence). V lost 3 bases, J lost 5 bases, and 10 bases lay in between. The CDR3 has 12 amino acids. CDR3 nucleotides: TGTGCCTGGAGCGCTCCGGGATATGGCTACACCTTC. It codes for CAWSAPGYGYTF. Complete variable domain (other parts from reference TRBV30 and TRBJ1-2): SQTIHQWPATLVQPVGSPLSLECTVEGTSNPNLYWYRQAAGRGLQLLFYSVGIGQISSEVPQNLSASRPQDRQFILSSKKLLLSDSGFYLCAWSAPGYGYTFGSGTRLTVV.